This T cell receptor (beta chain) emerged from a study of human T cells and chemical hapten exposure. Individual cDNA molecules in this library carried unique molecular identifiers. TCRdb passed the RACE reads through MiXCR, listing each CDR3 protein once. The sample has roughly 100,000 distinct CDR3 sequences, roughly 8% seen once; the top ten hold about 3.1%. This CDR3 has 13 residues. Germline assignment: CDR1 GTSNPN and CDR2 SVGIG (reference sequence). The V end was cut by 2 bases, the J end by 6 bases, with 10 bases between. Time point in this sample: healthy volunteer bleed at 2 weeks. Total RNA came from unfractionated whole blood.

The chain is built from TRBV30 and TRBJ2-2, with D hard to call. The sequence derives from a female donor in good health. Some clones in this sample may be carry-over from other donors' samples. The specimen was whole blood. The chain's CDR3 is CAWSLQWSGELFF. Here the CDR3 DNA reads TGTGCCTGGAGTCTACAATGGTCCGGGGAGCTGTTTTTT.